The clone carrying this T cell receptor (beta chain) came up a few times. Its target is unknown. Amplified TCR beta CDR3 regions were obtained using RNA transcripts as template. Second-round multiplex PCR followed a first-round RT-PCR using HTBI primers. TCRdb called the multiplex PCR reads again in MiXCR, with one record for every CDR3 protein. The repertoire holds about 700,000 distinct CDR3 sequences, roughly 41% seen once, with around 3.3% in the top ten. The data were taken from a study of Graves' ophthalmopathy and Graves' hyperthyroidism. Across the whole study: Ahead of any treatment, peripheral blood was obtained at the initial diagnosis.

Study outcomes and limitations: Detected in blood as well were most expanded thyroid clonotypes with frequency above 0.001. Discriminating ophthalmopathy from stable hyperthyroidism, a 13-signature model attained a sensitivity of about 85% and a specificity of about 81%.

V was pared by 2 bases and J by 6 bases, with 13 bases between. This CDR3 comprises 14 residues. This clonotype was obtained from an adult man with Graves' ophthalmopathy. The sample consisted of peripheral blood. V gene TRBV12-3 or TRBV12-4 combines with J gene TRBJ1-1; TRBD1 is a possible D gene (5 bases). In DNA, the CDR3 is TGTGCCAGCAGTTTAAGGGACGGAGGGGCTGAAGCTTTCTTT. Its protein product is CASSLRDGGAEAFF.